Shown below are 19 T cell receptor beta chains from a single sample sequenced in a study of blood T cell repertoires in COVID-19. Sequenced by immunoSEQ multiplex PCR; TCRdb stores in-frame clones only, minus some. The data show 130,000 or so clones, with nearly 70% seen just once and under 2.5% held by the top ten. Specimen: peripheral blood. The receptors originated from a woman between 65 and 79 years old with acute or convalescent COVID-19.

The chain uses TRBV7-2 and TRBJ2-2; the D gene is possibly TRBD2 (6 bases). In germline, CDR1 is SGHTA, CDR2 FQGNSA. The CDR3 spans 17 residues. Trimming pared 4 bases from V and 0 bases from J, leaving 15 bases between. The DNA of the CDR3 is TGTGCCAGCAGCTCCCTATTCGGGGGAACGAACACCGGGGAGCTGTTTTTT. It codes for CASSSLFGGTNTGELFF.

The chain links TRBV27 to TRBJ1-6; TRBD1 matches 7 bases. CDR3 length equals 16 residues. The germline gives CDR1 MNHEY, CDR2 SMNVEV (reference sequence). V gave up 3 bases and J gave up 7 bases; unmatched junction bases: 9. Here the CDR3 DNA reads TGTGCCAGCAGTTTGTCGGCAGGGGGAACCAATTCACCCCTCCACTTT. Its translation is CASSLSAGGTNSPLHF.

CDR3 sequence (DNA): TGTGCCACCAGTGATTCTTATCAGGGGGCTAGGGGAAACATTCAGTACTTC. Protein: CATSDSYQGARGNIQYF. V gene TRBV24-1 combines with J gene TRBJ2-4; 8 nucleotides agree with TRBD1. This CDR3 comprises 17 residues. V was clipped by 2 bases and J by 6 bases; unmatched bases: 11. From germline, CDR1 is KGHDR and CDR2 SFDVKD.

This chain uses TRBV27 with TRBJ1-5; D perhaps matches TRBD1 (6 bases). Trimming removed 5 bases at V and 1 base at J, with 18 bases between. This CDR3 has 17 residues. Germline values: CDR1 MNHEY, CDR2 SMNVEV (reference sequence). CDR3 nucleotide sequence: TGTGCCAGCAGTGACCGGGTTCCGGGGGGCAGCAATCAGCCCCAGCATTTT. Translated: CASSDRVPGGSNQPQHF.

The count of this clone is one. The rearrangement uses TRBV14 and TRBJ1-2; D remains ambiguous. Per the germline V gene, CDR1 is SGHDN and CDR2 is FVKESK. Trimming left V 4 bases short and J 0 bases short, with 3 bases between. This CDR3 region has 12 residues. CDR3 bases: TGTGCCAGCAGCCCTACTAACTATGGCTACACCTTC. Its translation: CASSPTNYGYTF. Full variable domain (rest looked up from reference TRBV14 and TRBJ1-2): EAGVTQFPSHSVIEKGQTVTLRCDPISGHDNLYWYRRVMGKEIKFLLHFVKESKQDESGMPNNRFLAERTGGTYSTLKVQPAELEDSGVYFCASSPTNYGYTFGSGTRLTVV.

This chain uses TRBV7-8 with TRBJ2-1; 9 bases are shared with TRBD1. The length of the CDR3 is 16 residues. CDR1 is SGHVS, CDR2 FQNEAQ, per germline. J gave up 3 bases and V 3 bases, and 6 bases lay outside the gene matches. CDR3 DNA sequence: TGTGCCAGCAGCTTCCCCCGGACAGGGGTCTACAATGAGCAGTTCTTC. It specifies CASSFPRTGVYNEQFF.

This clone has only one observation. The V call is TRBV27, the J call TRBJ1-4, with D unresolved. The CDR3 spans 15 residues. Deletions cut 2 bases from V and 4 bases from J, with 11 bases between. Germline V gene sequence: CDR1 MNHEY, CDR2 SMNVEV (reference sequence). The CDR3 region is CASSLTGYHNEKLFF. CDR3 coding DNA: TGTGCCAGCAGTTTAACGGGGTACCATAATGAAAAACTGTTTTTT.

The chain combines TRBV11-3 with TRBJ2-7; 7 nucleotides align to TRBD2. This CDR3 contains 18 residues. V gave up 5 bases and J gave up 2 bases; unmatched junction bases: 18. Looked up from germline, CDR1 is SGHNT and CDR2 is YENEEA. The CDR3 DNA sequence: TGTGCCAGCAGCCCCTACCCACGCGGGCGGGAGTGGCCCTACGAGCAGTACTTC. It translates to CASSPYPRGREWPYEQYF.

The genes are TRBV5-1 and TRBJ1-3; tentative D call: TRBD1 (5 bases). The germline CDR1 and CDR2 sequences are SGHRS and YFSETQ. The CDR3 covers 16 residues. V was trimmed by 0 bases and J by 2 bases, leaving 12 bases between them. The CDR3: CASSLALGRAGNTIYF. DNA of the CDR3: TGCGCCAGCAGCTTGGCCCTTGGCAGGGCTGGAAACACCATATATTTT.

The V and J genes are TRBV3-1 (or the pseudogene TRBV3-2) and TRBJ2-7, with 7 nucleotides matching TRBD1. The CDR3 has 15 amino acids. The germline V gene encodes CDR1 LGHDT and CDR2 YNNKEL (reference sequence). With V trimmed by 4 bases and J by 0 bases, 6 bases remained unmatched. DNA for the CDR3: TGTGCCAGCAGCCTCAGACAGGGCCTCTCCTACGAGCAGTACTTC. Translated, it gives CASSLRQGLSYEQYF.

This clone was observed a handful of times. J is TRBJ1-2 and V is TRBV5-1, with 8 bases that match TRBD1. V gave up 3 bases and J gave up 8 bases; unmatched junction bases: 3. Germline-derived CDR1 and CDR2 are SGHRS and YFSETQ. This CDR3 has 12 amino acids. CDR3 residues: CASSSTGEGYTF. CDR3 DNA sequence: TGCGCCAGCAGCTCGACAGGGGAGGGCTACACCTTC. The variable domain in full, completed from reference TRBV5-1 and TRBJ1-2, reads KAGVTQTPRYLIKTRGQQVTLSCSPISGHRSVSWYQQTPGQGLQFLFEYFSETQRNKGNFPGRFSGRQFSNSRSEMNVSTLELGDSALYLCASSSTGEGYTFGSGTRLTVV.

V gene TRBV12-5 combines with J gene TRBJ1-1; 8 nucleotides agree with TRBD1. The germline V gene has CDR1 LGHNT and CDR2 FRNRAP. J was trimmed by 4 bases and V by 1 base; bases with no gene match: 5. The CDR3 length is 15 residues. The CDR3 loop reads CASGLATTGGTEAFF. For the CDR3, the DNA is TGTGCTAGTGGTTTGGCCACAACAGGGGGCACTGAAGCTTTCTTT.

This clone was seen a handful of times. The chain couples TRBV11-2 to TRBJ2-2; 7 nucleotides line up with TRBD1. J lost 4 bases, V lost 3 bases, and 2 bases had no gene match. The V gene's germline CDR1 is SGHAT and CDR2 FQNNGV. CDR3 length: 14 residues. CDR3 in amino acids: CASSFNRGTGELFF. CDR3 nucleotide sequence: TGTGCCAGCAGCTTCAACAGGGGCACCGGGGAGCTGTTTTTT.

The V gene is TRBV19, the J gene TRBJ1-6; 10 positions match TRBD1. CDR3 length equals 16 residues. CDR1 is LNHDA and CDR2 is SQIVND in the germline V gene (reference sequence). V lost 8 bases, J lost 0 bases, and 4 bases stayed unmatched. The CDR3 DNA follows: TGTGCCAGTTGGACAGGGGGAAGCTCCTATAATTCACCCCTCCACTTT. Its translation: CASWTGGSSYNSPLHF.

This chain uses TRBV11-1 with TRBJ2-2; 8 nucleotides agree with TRBD1. V lost 5 bases and J lost 6; bases outside the gene matches: 11. Germline loops: CDR1 SGHAT, CDR2 FQDESV (reference sequence). The CDR3 is 16 residues long. The CDR3 protein is CASSPNLGQAAGELFF. Written as DNA, the CDR3 is TGTGCCAGCAGCCCAAACCTGGGACAGGCGGCCGGGGAGCTGTTTTTT.

The sample holds one count of this clone. The chain carries TRBV6-6 and TRBJ1-5, with 7 bases fitting TRBD1. V lost 4 bases, J lost 4 bases, and 10 bases stayed unmatched. From germline, CDR1 is MNHNY and CDR2 SVGAGI (reference sequence). The CDR3 totals 16 residues. CDR3 sequence: CASSSSVAGGNQPQHF. The CDR3 nucleotides read TGTGCCAGCAGTTCTTCCGTGGCAGGGGGAAATCAGCCCCAGCATTTT.

The chain has TRBV6-6 and TRBJ2-2; 8 bases are a match to TRBD1. Losses at the gene ends were 4 bases for V and 6 bases for J; bases not matched to a gene: 4. CDR3 size: 14 residues. Germline loops: CDR1 MNHNY, CDR2 SVGAGI (reference sequence). The CDR3, as DNA: TGTGCCAGCAGTTTGACAGGGGTCGCCGGGGAGCTGTTTTTT. Translation: CASSLTGVAGELFF.

This clone was seen a few times. The chain recombines TRBV28 with TRBJ2-7; TRBD2 aligns across 11 bases. V gave up 7 bases and J gave up 3 bases; unmatched junction bases: 5. This CDR3 contains 14 residues. Germline CDR1 and CDR2: MDHEN and SYDVKM. The CDR3 loop is CASTPGTSGYEQYF. In DNA, the CDR3 is TGTGCCAGCACCCCCGGGACTAGCGGCTACGAGCAGTACTTC.

The chain links TRBV5-4 to TRBJ1-4; TRBD1 aligns across 7 bases. Germline V lookup: CDR1 SGHNT, CDR2 YYREEE (reference sequence). The ends lost 2 bases at V and 7 bases at J; junction bases unmatched: 5. The CDR3 is made up of 14 amino acids. The CDR3 sequence is CASSFRGKGEKLFF. In DNA form, the CDR3 reads TGTGCCAGCAGCTTCAGGGGGAAGGGTGAAAAACTGTTTTTT.